Given below is one TCR beta chain in context. The antigen is unknown. The record originates from a study of cytomegalovirus exposure and HLA in healthy donors. The donors were part of the validation cohort of 95 to 150 subjects. That cohort was separate from the first cohort, which comprised 500 to 700 subjects. Study-level findings and limits: Investigators reported around 150 TCR beta chains as tied to cytomegalovirus.

Germline-derived CDR1 and CDR2 are MNHNS and SASEGT. Trimming took off 4 bases at V and 4 bases at J, with 16 bases between the two ends. The CDR3 is made up of 15 amino acids. The repertoire was sequenced with immunoSEQ multiplex PCR; TCRdb's copy has only in-frame clones and lacks some. The sample consists of 150,000 to 200,000 clones, around 85% of them appearing once. This clonotype originated in a man younger than 35 in good health and CMV-seropositive. The sequenced material came from PBMCs. This chain joins TRBV6-1 and TRBJ1-2; D is uncertain. Written as DNA, the CDR3 is TGTGCCAGCAGTGTGGAGGGATTTCCGTCCTATGGCTACACCTTC. Amino acids: CASSVEGFPSYGYTF.